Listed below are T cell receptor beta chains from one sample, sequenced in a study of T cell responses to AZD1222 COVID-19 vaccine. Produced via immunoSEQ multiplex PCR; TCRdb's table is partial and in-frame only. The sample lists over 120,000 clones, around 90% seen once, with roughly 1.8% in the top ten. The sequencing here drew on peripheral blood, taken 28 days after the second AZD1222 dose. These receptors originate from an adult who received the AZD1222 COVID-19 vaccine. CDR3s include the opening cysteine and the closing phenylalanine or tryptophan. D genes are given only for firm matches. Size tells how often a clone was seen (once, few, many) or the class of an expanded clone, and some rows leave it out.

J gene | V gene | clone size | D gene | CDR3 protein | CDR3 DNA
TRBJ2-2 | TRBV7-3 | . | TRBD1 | CASSSIQGQGWTGELFF | TGTGCCAGCAGCTCGATACAGGGACAGGGTTGGACCGGGGAGCTGTTTTTT
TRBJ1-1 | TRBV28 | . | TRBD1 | CASSSPGGLGTEAFF | TGTGCCAGCAGCTCACCAGGGGGCTTGGGGACTGAAGCTTTCTTT
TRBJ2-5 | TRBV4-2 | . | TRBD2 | CASSRRLAGLQETQYF | TGTGCCAGCAGCCGCAGACTAGCGGGACTTCAAGAGACCCAGTACTTC
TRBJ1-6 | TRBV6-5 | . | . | CASSWAENNSPLHF | TGTGCCAGCAGTTGGGCCGAAAATAATTCACCCCTCCACTTT
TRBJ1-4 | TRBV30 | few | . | CAWSGGATNEKLFF | TGTGCCTGGAGTGGTGGAGCAACTAATGAAAAACTGTTTTTT
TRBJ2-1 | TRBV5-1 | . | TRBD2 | CASTGTRSINEQFF | TGCGCCAGCACCGGGACTAGGTCTATCAATGAGCAGTTCTTC
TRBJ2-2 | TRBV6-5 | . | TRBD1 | CASSLGQGATGELFF | TGTGCCAGCAGTTTAGGACAGGGGGCCACCGGGGAGCTGTTTTTT
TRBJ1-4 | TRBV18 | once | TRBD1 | CASSPGTGREKLFF | TGTGCCAGCTCACCGGGGACAGGCCGGGAAAAACTGTTTTTT
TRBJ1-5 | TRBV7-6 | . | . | CASSPGGVTSNQPQHF | TGTGCCAGCAGCCCCGGGGGGGTAACTAGCAATCAGCCCCAGCATTTT
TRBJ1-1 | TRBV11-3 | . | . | CASSLGGANTEAFF | TGTGCCAGCAGCTTAGGAGGGGCGAACACTGAAGCTTTCTTT
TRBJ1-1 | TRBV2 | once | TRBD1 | CASSRQGAREAFF | TGTGCCAGCAGTAGACAGGGGGCGCGGGAAGCTTTCTTT
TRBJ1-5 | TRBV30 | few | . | CAWSEQGFSNQPQHF | TGTGCCTGGAGTGAGCAGGGTTTTAGCAATCAGCCCCAGCATTTT
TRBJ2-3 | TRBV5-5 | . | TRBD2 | CASSLATRGTSGYMGQYF | TGTGCCAGCAGCTTGGCCACCAGGGGTACTAGCGGATACATGGGGCAGTATTTT
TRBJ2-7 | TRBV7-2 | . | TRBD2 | CASSFLAGGSYEQYF | TGTGCCAGCAGCTTTTTAGCGGGAGGTTCCTACGAGCAGTACTTC
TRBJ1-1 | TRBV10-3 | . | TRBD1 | CAISGGWTGGQNTEAFF | TGTGCCATCAGTGGCGGGTGGACAGGGGGTCAGAACACTGAAGCTTTCTTT
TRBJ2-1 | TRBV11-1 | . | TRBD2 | CASSGRLAAYNEQFF | TGTGCCAGCAGCGGTAGACTAGCTGCCTACAATGAGCAGTTCTTC
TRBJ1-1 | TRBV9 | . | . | CASSNTPRGEAGVEAFF | TGTGCCAGCAGTAACACGCCCCGGGGGGAAGCTGGAGTTGAAGCTTTCTTT